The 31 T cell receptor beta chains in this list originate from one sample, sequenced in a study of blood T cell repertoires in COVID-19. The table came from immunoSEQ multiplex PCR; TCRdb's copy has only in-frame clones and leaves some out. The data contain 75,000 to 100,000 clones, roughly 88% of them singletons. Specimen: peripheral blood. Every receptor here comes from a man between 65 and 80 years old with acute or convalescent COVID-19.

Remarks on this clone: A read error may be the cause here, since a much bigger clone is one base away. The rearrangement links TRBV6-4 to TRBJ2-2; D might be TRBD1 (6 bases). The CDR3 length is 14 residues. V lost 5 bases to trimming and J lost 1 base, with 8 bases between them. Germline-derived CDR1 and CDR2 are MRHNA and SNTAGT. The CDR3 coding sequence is TGTGCCAGCAGTCCGGGACAGAACACCGGGGAGCTGTTTTTT. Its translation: CASSPGQNTGELFF.

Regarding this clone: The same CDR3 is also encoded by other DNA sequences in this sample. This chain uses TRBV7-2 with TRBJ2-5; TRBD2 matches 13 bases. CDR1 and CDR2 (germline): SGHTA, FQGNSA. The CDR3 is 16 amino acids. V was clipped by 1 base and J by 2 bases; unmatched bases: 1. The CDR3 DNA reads TGTGCCAGCAGCTTAGGACTAGCGGGGGGTCAAGAGACCCAGTACTTC. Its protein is CASSLGLAGGQETQYF.

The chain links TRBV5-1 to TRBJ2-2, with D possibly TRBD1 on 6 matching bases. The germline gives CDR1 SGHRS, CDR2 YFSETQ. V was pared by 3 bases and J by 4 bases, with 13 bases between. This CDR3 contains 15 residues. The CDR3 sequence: CASSYNTGSTGELFF. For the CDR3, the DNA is TGCGCCAGCAGCTACAATACAGGGAGCACCGGGGAGCTGTTTTTT.

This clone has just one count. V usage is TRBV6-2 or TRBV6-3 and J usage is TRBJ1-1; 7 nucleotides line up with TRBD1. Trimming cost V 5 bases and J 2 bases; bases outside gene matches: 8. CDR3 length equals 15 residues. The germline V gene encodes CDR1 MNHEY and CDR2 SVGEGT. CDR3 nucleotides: TGTGCCAGCAGTGTTCGGGACAGATTAAACACTGAAGCTTTCTTT. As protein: CASSVRDRLNTEAFF.

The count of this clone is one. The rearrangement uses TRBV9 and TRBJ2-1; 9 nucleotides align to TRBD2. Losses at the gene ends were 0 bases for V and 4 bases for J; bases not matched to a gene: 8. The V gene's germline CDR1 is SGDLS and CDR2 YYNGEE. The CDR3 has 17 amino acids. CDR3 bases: TGTGCCAGCAGCGTAGTTCCTAGCGGGGTGTCGTACAATGAGCAGTTCTTC. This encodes CASSVVPSGVSYNEQFF.

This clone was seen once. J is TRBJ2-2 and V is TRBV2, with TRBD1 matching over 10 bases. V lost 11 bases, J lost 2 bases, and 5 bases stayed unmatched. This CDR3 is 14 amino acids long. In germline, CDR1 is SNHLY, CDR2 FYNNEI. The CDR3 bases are TGTGCCGGGGGGACAGGGGCCAACACCGGGGAGCTGTTTTTT. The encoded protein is CAGGTGANTGELFF.

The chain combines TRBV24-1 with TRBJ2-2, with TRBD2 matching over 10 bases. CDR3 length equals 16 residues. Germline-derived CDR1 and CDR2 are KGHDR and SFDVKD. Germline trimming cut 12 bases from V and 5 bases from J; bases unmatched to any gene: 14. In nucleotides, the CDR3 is TGTGCCGTCGGCCCGCTAGCGGGAGTGGGGACCGGGGAGCTGTTTTTT. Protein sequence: CAVGPLAGVGTGELFF.

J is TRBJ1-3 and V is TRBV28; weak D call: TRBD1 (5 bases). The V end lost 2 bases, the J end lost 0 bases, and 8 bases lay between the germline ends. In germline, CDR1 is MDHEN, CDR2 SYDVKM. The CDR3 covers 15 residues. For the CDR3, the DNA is TGTGCCAGCAGTTTAGGGGGGGGCTCTGGAAACACCATATATTTT. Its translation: CASSLGGGSGNTIYF.

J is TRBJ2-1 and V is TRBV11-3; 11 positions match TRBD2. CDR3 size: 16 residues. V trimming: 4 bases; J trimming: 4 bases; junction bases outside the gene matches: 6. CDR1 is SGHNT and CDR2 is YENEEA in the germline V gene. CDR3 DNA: TGTGCCAGCAGCTCGAGACTAGCGGGGTCGTACAATGAGCAGTTCTTC. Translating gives CASSSRLAGSYNEQFF.

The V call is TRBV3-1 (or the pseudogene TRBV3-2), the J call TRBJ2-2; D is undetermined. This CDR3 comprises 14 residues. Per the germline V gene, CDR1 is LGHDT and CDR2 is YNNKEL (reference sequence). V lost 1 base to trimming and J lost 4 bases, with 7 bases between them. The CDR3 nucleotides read TGTGCCAGCAGCCAAGCAGTACGCACCGGGGAGCTGTTTTTT. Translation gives CASSQAVRTGELFF.

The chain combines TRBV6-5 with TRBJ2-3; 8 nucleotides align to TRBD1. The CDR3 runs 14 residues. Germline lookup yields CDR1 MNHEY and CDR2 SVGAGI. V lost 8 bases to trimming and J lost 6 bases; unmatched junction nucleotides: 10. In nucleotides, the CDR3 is TGTGCCAGCGTCGCGCCAGGGGGCCGTGATACGCAGTATTTT. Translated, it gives CASVAPGGRDTQYF.

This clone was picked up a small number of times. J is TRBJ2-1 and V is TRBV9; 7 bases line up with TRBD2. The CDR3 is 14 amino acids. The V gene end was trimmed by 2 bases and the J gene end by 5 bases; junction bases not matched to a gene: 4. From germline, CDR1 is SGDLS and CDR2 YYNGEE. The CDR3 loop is CASSVGTINNEQFF. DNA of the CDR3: TGTGCCAGCAGCGTCGGGACTATTAACAATGAGCAGTTCTTC.

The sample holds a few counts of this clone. The CDR3 sequence: CASSYPLGGGSYEQYF. The CDR3 coding sequence is TGTGCCAGCAGTTACCCTCTTGGCGGAGGCTCCTACGAGCAGTACTTC. The rearrangement joins TRBV6-6 to TRBJ2-7, with D possibly TRBD2 on 5 matching bases. Germline CDR1 reads MNHNY; CDR2 reads SVGAGI (reference sequence). Trimming removed 2 bases at V and 0 bases at J, with 14 bases between. The CDR3 covers 16 residues.

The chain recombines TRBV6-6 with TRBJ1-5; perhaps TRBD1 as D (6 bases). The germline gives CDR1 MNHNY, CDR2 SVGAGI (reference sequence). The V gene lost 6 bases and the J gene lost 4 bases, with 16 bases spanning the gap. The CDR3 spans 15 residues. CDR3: CASSPGGALNQPQHF. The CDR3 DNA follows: TGTGCCAGCAGCCCTGGGGGGGCCTTGAATCAGCCCCAGCATTTT.

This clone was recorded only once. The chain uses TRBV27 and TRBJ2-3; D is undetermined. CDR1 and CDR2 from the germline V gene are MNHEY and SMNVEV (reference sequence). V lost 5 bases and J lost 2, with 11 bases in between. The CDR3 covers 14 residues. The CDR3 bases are TGTGCCAGCAGTCCTTATCCTGTCACAGATACGCAGTATTTT. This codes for CASSPYPVTDTQYF.

As DNA, the CDR3 is TGTGCCAGCAGTGAACCCATACGAGCTAACTATGGCTACACCTTC. Its translation is CASSEPIRANYGYTF. The genes are TRBV6-1 and TRBJ1-2; no clear D gene. Between the trimmed V and J ends, which lost 2 bases and 0 bases, there was a span of 10 bases. The CDR3 loop spans 15 amino acids. CDR1 is MNHNS, CDR2 SASEGT, per germline.

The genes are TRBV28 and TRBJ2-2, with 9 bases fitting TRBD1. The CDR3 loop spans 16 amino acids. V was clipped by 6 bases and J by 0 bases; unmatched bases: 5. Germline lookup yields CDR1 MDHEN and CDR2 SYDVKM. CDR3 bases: TGTGCCAGCAGACAACGGACAGGGGCGAACACCGGGGAGCTGTTTTTT. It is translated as CASRQRTGANTGELFF.

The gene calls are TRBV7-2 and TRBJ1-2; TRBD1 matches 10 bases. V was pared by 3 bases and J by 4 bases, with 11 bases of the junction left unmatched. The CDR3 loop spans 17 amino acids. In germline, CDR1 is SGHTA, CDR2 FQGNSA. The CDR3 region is CASSFGTGAKGGYGYTF. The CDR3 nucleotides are TGTGCCAGCAGCTTCGGGACAGGGGCCAAGGGAGGCTATGGCTACACCTTC.

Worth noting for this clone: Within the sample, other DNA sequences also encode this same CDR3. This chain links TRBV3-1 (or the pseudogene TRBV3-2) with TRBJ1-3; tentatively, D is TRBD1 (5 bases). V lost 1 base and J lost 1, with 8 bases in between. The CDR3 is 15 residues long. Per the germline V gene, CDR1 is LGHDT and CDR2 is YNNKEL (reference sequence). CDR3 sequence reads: CASSQGQGSGNTIYF. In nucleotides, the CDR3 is TGTGCCAGCAGCCAAGGGCAGGGATCTGGAAACACCATATATTTT.

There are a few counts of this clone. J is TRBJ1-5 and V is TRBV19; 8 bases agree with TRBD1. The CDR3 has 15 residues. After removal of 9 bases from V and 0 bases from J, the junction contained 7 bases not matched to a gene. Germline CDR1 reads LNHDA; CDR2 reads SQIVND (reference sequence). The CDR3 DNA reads TGTGCCAGCCGGGACAGGCCCTATAGCAATCAGCCCCAGCATTTT. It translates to CASRDRPYSNQPQHF.

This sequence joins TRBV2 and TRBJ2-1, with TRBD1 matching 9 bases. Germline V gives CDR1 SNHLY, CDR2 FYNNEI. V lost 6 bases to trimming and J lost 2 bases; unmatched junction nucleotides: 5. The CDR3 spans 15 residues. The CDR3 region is CASRTGTGPYNEQFF. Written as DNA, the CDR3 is TGTGCCAGCAGGACCGGGACAGGGCCCTACAATGAGCAGTTCTTC.

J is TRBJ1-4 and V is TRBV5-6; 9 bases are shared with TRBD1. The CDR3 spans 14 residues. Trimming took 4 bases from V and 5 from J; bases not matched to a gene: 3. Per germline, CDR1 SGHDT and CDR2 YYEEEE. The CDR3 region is CASSIGQGNEKLFF. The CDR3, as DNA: TGTGCCAGCAGCATCGGACAGGGGAATGAAAAACTGTTTTTT.

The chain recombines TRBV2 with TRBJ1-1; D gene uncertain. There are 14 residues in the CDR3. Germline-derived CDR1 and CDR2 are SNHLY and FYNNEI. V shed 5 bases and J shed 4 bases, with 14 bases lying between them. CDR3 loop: CASSQVFVSTEAFF. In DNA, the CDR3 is TGTGCCAGCAGTCAGGTTTTCGTTTCCACTGAAGCTTTCTTT.

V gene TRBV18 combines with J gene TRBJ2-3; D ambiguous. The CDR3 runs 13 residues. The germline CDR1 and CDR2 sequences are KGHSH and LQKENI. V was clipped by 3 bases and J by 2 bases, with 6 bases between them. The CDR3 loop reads CASSPMSTDTQYF. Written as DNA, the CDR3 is TGTGCCAGCTCACCTATGTCCACAGATACGCAGTATTTT.

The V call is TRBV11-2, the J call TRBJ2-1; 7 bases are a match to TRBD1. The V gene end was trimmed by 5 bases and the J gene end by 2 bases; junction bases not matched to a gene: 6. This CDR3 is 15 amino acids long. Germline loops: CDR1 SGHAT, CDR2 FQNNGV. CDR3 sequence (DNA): TGTGCCAGCAGCACAGACAGGGATCCCTACAATGAGCAGTTCTTC. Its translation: CASSTDRDPYNEQFF.

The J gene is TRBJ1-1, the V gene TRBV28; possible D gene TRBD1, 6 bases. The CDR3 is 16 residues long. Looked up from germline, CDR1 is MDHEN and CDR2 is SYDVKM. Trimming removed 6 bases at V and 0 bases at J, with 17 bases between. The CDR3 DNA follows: TGTGCCAGCAGATTGGAAGGGGACACCCTGAACACTGAAGCTTTCTTT. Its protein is CASRLEGDTLNTEAFF.

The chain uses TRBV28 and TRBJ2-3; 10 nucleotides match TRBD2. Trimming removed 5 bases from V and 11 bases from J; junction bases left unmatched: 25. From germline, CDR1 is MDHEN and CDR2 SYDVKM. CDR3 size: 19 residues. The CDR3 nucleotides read TGTGCCAGCAGTCCTACGGTGGAGGTAGCGGGAGGCTCCAGATGGGAGCAGTATTTT. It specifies CASSPTVEVAGGSRWEQYF.

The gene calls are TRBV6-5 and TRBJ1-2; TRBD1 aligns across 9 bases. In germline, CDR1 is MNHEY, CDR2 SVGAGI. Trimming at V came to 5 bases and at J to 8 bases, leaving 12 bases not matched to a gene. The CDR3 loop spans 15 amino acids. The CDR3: CASSQDRGAFDGYTF. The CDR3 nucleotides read TGTGCCAGCAGTCAGGACAGGGGAGCCTTCGACGGCTACACCTTC.

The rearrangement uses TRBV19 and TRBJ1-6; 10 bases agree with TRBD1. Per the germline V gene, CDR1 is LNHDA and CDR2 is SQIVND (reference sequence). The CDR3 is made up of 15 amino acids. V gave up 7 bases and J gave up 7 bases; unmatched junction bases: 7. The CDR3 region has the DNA TGTGCCAGTAATCCGGACAGGGGGGTCAATTCACCCCTCCACTTT. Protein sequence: CASNPDRGVNSPLHF. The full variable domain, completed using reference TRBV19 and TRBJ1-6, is DGGITQSPKYLFRKEGQNVTLSCEQNLNHDAMYWYRQDPGQGLRLIYYSQIVNDFQKGDIAEGYSVSREKKESFPLTVTSAQKNPTAFYLCASNPDRGVNSPLHFGNGTRLTVT.

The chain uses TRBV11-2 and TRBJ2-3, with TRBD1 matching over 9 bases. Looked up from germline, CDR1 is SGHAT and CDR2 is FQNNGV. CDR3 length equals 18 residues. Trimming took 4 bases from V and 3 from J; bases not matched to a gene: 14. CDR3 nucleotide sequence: TGTGCCAGCAGCTCTCACCCCAAACAGGGGGCTGTGACAGATACGCAGTATTTT. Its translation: CASSSHPKQGAVTDTQYF.

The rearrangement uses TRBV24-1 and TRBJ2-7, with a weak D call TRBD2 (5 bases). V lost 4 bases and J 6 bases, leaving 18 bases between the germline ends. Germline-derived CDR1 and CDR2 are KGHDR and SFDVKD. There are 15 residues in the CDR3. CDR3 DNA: TGTGCCACCAGTGACCCTAAGGGAGAAGCTAGCGAGCAGTACTTC. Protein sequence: CATSDPKGEASEQYF.